This entry lists 32 T cell receptor beta chains sequenced from one sample in a study of shared clonotypes between healthy human individuals. Sequencing used immunoSEQ multiplex PCR; TCRdb keeps in-frame clones, though not all of them. The sample lists approximately 1,500,000 clones, roughly 95% occurring once. Material: naive CD4+ T cells sorted from blood. Subset denoted: CD45RA+ positively selected. The receptors shown here come from a young man in good health.

The gene calls are TRBV6-1 and TRBJ1-5; 8 nucleotides align to TRBD1. Germline V lookup: CDR1 MNHNS, CDR2 SASEGT. With 2 bases clipped from V and 7 bases from J, the junction kept 10 bases outside the gene matches. The CDR3 has 16 amino acids. The DNA of the CDR3 is TGTGCCAGCAGTGAACCGGGACAGGTCCTTCCACAGCCCCAGCATTTT. This encodes CASSEPGQVLPQPQHF.

The V call is TRBV9, the J call TRBJ2-1; D call uncertain. Germline CDR1 and CDR2: SGDLS and YYNGEE. V was shortened by 1 base and J by 4 bases, with 3 bases between the two germline ends. The CDR3 extends over 12 amino acids. The CDR3 is CASSVSYNEQFF. In DNA, the CDR3 is TGTGCCAGCAGCGTATCGTACAATGAGCAGTTCTTC.

The chain employs TRBV9 and TRBJ1-1; D gene unclear. The CDR3 runs to 15 residues. Germline CDR1 reads SGDLS; CDR2 reads YYNGEE. The V gene lost 4 bases and the J gene lost 4 bases, with 17 bases spanning the gap. CDR3 protein: CASSPQRMAFTEAFF. CDR3 nucleotides: TGTGCCAGCAGCCCTCAAAGGATGGCTTTCACTGAAGCTTTCTTT.

V usage is TRBV7-6 and J usage is TRBJ2-6, with D unresolved. Deletions cut 5 bases from V and 0 bases from J, with 11 bases between. The CDR3 length is 16 residues. From germline, CDR1 is SGHVS and CDR2 FNYEAQ. CDR3 in amino acids: CASSKHTDSGANVLTF. CDR3 bases: TGTGCCAGCAGCAAACACACGGACTCTGGGGCCAACGTCCTGACTTTC.

The rearrangement links TRBV18 to TRBJ2-5; 7 bases are shared with TRBD1. The CDR3 covers 14 residues. The germline CDR1 and CDR2 sequences are KGHSH and LQKENI. With V trimmed by 5 bases and J by 2 bases, 5 bases remained unmatched. The CDR3 loop reads CASSALGQQETQYF. In DNA, the CDR3 is TGTGCCAGCTCAGCCCTGGGACAGCAAGAGACCCAGTACTTC.

V and J are TRBV11-2 and TRBJ2-1; 15 bases map to TRBD2. The CDR3 runs 20 residues. The V segment lost 0 bases and the J segment 1 base; nucleotides outside the gene matches: 7. Germline V gene sequence: CDR1 SGHAT, CDR2 FQNNGV. The chain's CDR3 is CASSLDRGLAGGRSYNEQFF. The CDR3 bases are TGTGCCAGCAGCTTAGATAGGGGACTAGCGGGAGGTCGATCCTACAATGAGCAGTTCTTC.

The chain uses TRBV28 and TRBJ2-1, with D possibly being TRBD2 (6 bases). V gave up 3 bases and J gave up 9 bases, with 9 bases separating them. The CDR3 length is 12 residues. Germline values: CDR1 MDHEN, CDR2 SYDVKM. Here the CDR3 DNA reads TGTGCCAGCAGTTTGGCGACTAGTGAGCAGTTCTTC. Its translation is CASSLATSEQFF.

To note about this clone: Other DNA sequences of this sample code for an identical CDR3. The chain links TRBV18 to TRBJ1-1, with D unclear. The CDR3 runs 13 residues. In germline, CDR1 is KGHSH, CDR2 LQKENI. With 2 bases removed from V and 0 bases from J, the gap between germline ends came to 4 bases. As DNA, the CDR3 is TGTGCCAGCTCACCAAAGGTGAACACTGAAGCTTTCTTT. Protein sequence: CASSPKVNTEAFF.

The sample holds a few counts of this clone. Other nucleotide sequences in the sample specify the same CDR3. The chain uses TRBV28 and TRBJ2-7; D is unresolved. Germline assignment: CDR1 MDHEN and CDR2 SYDVKM. V shed 3 bases and J shed 5 bases, with 2 bases lying between them. The CDR3 has 10 residues. The chain's CDR3 is CASSFDEQYF. In DNA form, the CDR3 reads TGTGCCAGCAGTTTCGACGAGCAGTACTTC. Based on the CDR3 plus reference TRBV28 and TRBJ2-7, the full variable domain is DVKVTQSSRYLVKRTGEKVFLECVQDMDHENMFWYRQDPGLGLRLIYFSYDVKMKEKGDIPEGYSVSREKKERFSLILESASTNQTSMYLCASSFDEQYFGPGTRLTVT.

V usage is TRBV4-2 and J usage is TRBJ2-1; no firm D call. Germline V gene lookup returns CDR1 LGHNA and CDR2 YNFKEQ. The CDR3 has 14 residues. Trimming removed 4 bases from V and 1 base from J, with 8 bases in between. The CDR3 sequence: CASSREKSYNEQFF. CDR3 in DNA: TGTGCCAGCAGCCGAGAGAAATCCTACAATGAGCAGTTCTTC.

The V and J genes are TRBV18 and TRBJ2-1; a possible D gene is TRBD2 (6 bases). V lost 3 bases and J 10 bases, leaving 28 bases between the germline ends. The germline CDR1 and CDR2 sequences are KGHSH and LQKENI. The CDR3 is 18 amino acids. The CDR3: CASSPKAGISSEQTEQFF. The CDR3 nucleotides read TGTGCCAGCTCACCTAAGGCAGGTATTTCTAGCGAGCAAACGGAGCAGTTCTTC.

The V call is TRBV10-2, the J call TRBJ2-5; 9 nucleotides line up with TRBD2. Losses at the gene ends were 6 bases for V and 7 bases for J; bases not matched to a gene: 18. The CDR3 covers 17 residues. Germline V gene sequence: CDR1 WSHSY, CDR2 SAAADI. CDR3 nucleotides: TGCGCCAGCAGGAGTAGCGGTGCGGGAGGGCCTACTGGGACCCAGTACTTC. This translates into CASRSSGAGGPTGTQYF.

V gene TRBV2 combines with J gene TRBJ2-1, with D possibly TRBD1 on 6 matching bases. The length of the CDR3 is 14 residues. The germline V gene encodes CDR1 SNHLY and CDR2 FYNNEI. Trimming took off 6 bases at V and 12 bases at J, with 21 bases between the two ends. In DNA, the CDR3 is TGTGCCAGCAGCCGGGACAACCAAATCGAAGGGCAGTTCTTC. This gives the protein CASSRDNQIEGQFF.

The chain recombines TRBV29-1 with TRBJ2-7; 11 nucleotides align to TRBD2. The ends lost 6 bases at V and 5 bases at J; junction bases unmatched: 9. The CDR3 contains 14 residues. Germline lookup yields CDR1 SQVTM and CDR2 ANQGSEA. CDR3 nucleotides: TGCAGCGTCTATAGCGGGAGGGCCGACAACGAGCAGTACTTC. Protein sequence: CSVYSGRADNEQYF.

This clone was seen just once. The chain couples TRBV27 to TRBJ2-3; TRBD2 matches at 8 bases. Per the germline V gene, CDR1 is MNHEY and CDR2 is SMNVEV (reference sequence). V lost 6 bases to trimming and J lost 1 base; unmatched junction nucleotides: 12. The CDR3 is 17 residues long. The DNA for the CDR3 is TGTGCCAGCAGCCCCTCCCAGCGGGAGCGACGCACAGATACGCAGTATTTT. The encoded protein is CASSPSQRERRTDTQYF.

The J gene is TRBJ2-7, the V gene TRBV15, with TRBD2 identical over 12 bases. The CDR3 length is 17 residues. After removal of 3 bases from V and 4 bases from J, the junction contained 10 bases not matched to a gene. Germline-derived CDR1 and CDR2 are LNHNV and YYDKDF (reference sequence). The CDR3 here is CATSSGLAGGRKYEQYF. The CDR3 region has the DNA TGTGCCACCAGCAGTGGTCTAGCGGGAGGGCGAAAGTACGAGCAGTACTTC.

The chain uses TRBV5-1 and TRBJ2-3, with 12 bases lining up with TRBD2. J lost 9 bases, V lost 4 bases, and 15 bases had no gene match. The CDR3 runs to 17 residues. CDR1 and CDR2 from the germline V gene are SGHRS and YFSETQ. Here the CDR3 reads CASSPSGDWTSGTTQYF. Here the CDR3 DNA reads TGCGCCAGCAGCCCCTCTGGCGATTGGACTAGCGGGACCACGCAGTATTTT.

The rearrangement links TRBV11-3 to TRBJ2-7, with 10 bases that match TRBD1. The V gene end was trimmed by 5 bases and the J gene end by 6 bases; junction bases not matched to a gene: 7. The CDR3 is 14 residues long. Germline V lookup: CDR1 SGHNT, CDR2 YENEEA. Here the CDR3 reads CASSPSGTGAEQYF. CDR3 DNA sequence: TGTGCCAGCAGCCCGAGCGGGACAGGGGCCGAGCAGTACTTC.

A single count supports this clone. The chain recombines TRBV2 with TRBJ1-5; TRBD1 is a possible D gene (5 bases). The CDR3 runs 14 residues. V was shortened by 8 bases and J by 15 bases, with 26 bases between the two germline ends. The germline V gene has CDR1 SNHLY and CDR2 FYNNEI. The CDR3 DNA is TGTGCCAGCGCCCCGACAGATCAGGAGGGGACGACGCATTTT. It codes for CASAPTDQEGTTHF. Filled out from reference TRBV2 and TRBJ1-5, the complete variable domain reads EPEVTQTPSHQVTQMGQEVILRCVPISNHLYFYWYRQILGQKVEFLVSFYNNEISEKSEIFDDQFSVERPDGSNFTLKIRSTKLEDSAMYFCASAPTDQEGTTHFGDGTRLSIL.

The rearrangement links TRBV11-3 to TRBJ2-2; D is possibly TRBD1 (5 bases). The CDR3 length is 15 residues. Germline CDR1 reads SGHNT; CDR2 reads YENEEA. Trimming removed 1 base from V and 3 bases from J, with 9 bases in between. CDR3 residues: CASSLVGVDTGELFF. The CDR3 DNA follows: TGTGCCAGCAGCTTAGTAGGGGTGGACACCGGGGAGCTGTTTTTT.

This clone was recorded only once. The chain combines TRBV10-3 with TRBJ2-1; 9 bases agree with TRBD1. The V gene end was trimmed by 4 bases and the J gene end by 0 bases; junction bases not matched to a gene: 4. This CDR3 region has 16 residues. CDR1 is ENHRY and CDR2 is SYGVKD in the germline V gene. CDR3 in amino acids: CAISATTGGSYNEQFF. In nucleotides, the CDR3 is TGTGCCATCAGTGCTACGACAGGGGGCTCCTACAATGAGCAGTTCTTC.

CDR3: CASSLASDNEKLFF. Written as DNA, the CDR3 is TGTGCCAGCAGCTTAGCCAGCGACAATGAAAAACTGTTTTTT. The chain recombines TRBV7-9 with TRBJ1-4; no reliable D call. The V end was cut by 0 bases, the J end by 5 bases, with 7 bases between. Germline V gene lookup returns CDR1 SEHNR and CDR2 FQNEAQ (reference sequence). The CDR3 is 14 residues long.

The chain links TRBV15 to TRBJ2-1; tentatively, D is TRBD2 (6 bases). V lost 0 bases, J lost 4 bases, and 19 bases lay in between. The CDR3 has 18 residues. Germline V gives CDR1 LNHNV, CDR2 YYDKDF (reference sequence). CDR3 region: CATSRDPPGGKGYNEQFF. For the CDR3, the DNA is TGTGCCACCAGCAGAGATCCCCCTGGCGGGAAGGGGTACAATGAGCAGTTCTTC.

This chain links TRBV6-1 with TRBJ1-2, with D possibly being TRBD1 (6 bases). This CDR3 has 15 residues. Trimming shortened V by 3 bases and J by 4 bases, and 15 bases separated the two germline ends. The germline gives CDR1 MNHNS, CDR2 SASEGT. The CDR3 DNA reads as TGTGCCAGCAGTGAGGGATGGGGGCTGGGCTATGGCTACACCTTC. The encoded protein is CASSEGWGLGYGYTF.

CDR3 in amino acids: CASIEGLAVPTYEQYF. In DNA form, the CDR3 reads TGTGCCAGCATTGAGGGACTAGCGGTACCTACCTACGAGCAGTACTTC. The chain links TRBV6-1 to TRBJ2-7; 11 positions agree with TRBD2. The CDR3 loop spans 16 amino acids. CDR1 and CDR2 (germline): MNHNS, SASEGT. Trimming took 7 bases from V and 2 from J; bases not matched to a gene: 10.

In this sample, this clone turned up once. The chain combines TRBV25-1 with TRBJ2-7, with TRBD1 matching 8 bases. The length of the CDR3 is 15 residues. V lost 6 bases and J lost 3; bases outside the gene matches: 10. The germline V gene has CDR1 MGHDK and CDR2 SYGVNS. The CDR3 is CASSTMFGTGYEQYF. The CDR3 nucleotides read TGTGCCAGCAGCACCATGTTTGGGACAGGCTACGAGCAGTACTTC.

This chain's CDR3 is CASSEPLGGAGNSYEQYF. CDR3 nucleotides: TGTGCCAGCAGTGAACCCCTCGGAGGAGCGGGGAATAGCTACGAGCAGTACTTC. The gene calls are TRBV6-1 and TRBJ2-7; 7 positions agree with TRBD2. CDR1 is MNHNS, CDR2 SASEGT, per germline. There are 18 residues in the CDR3. V shed 2 bases and J 3 bases; nucleotides not matched to a gene: 16.

This rearrangement joins TRBV5-1 to TRBJ2-7, with a tentative D call TRBD1 (5 bases). The germline CDR1 and CDR2 sequences are SGHRS and YFSETQ. CDR3 length: 16 amino acids. V lost 7 bases and J lost 2, with 22 bases in between. CDR3 bases: TGCGCCAGCGCTAAGACGCAGGGTGGCCGCACCTACGAGCAGTACTTC. Its protein is CASAKTQGGRTYEQYF.

The table lists this clone with a count of one. The genes are TRBV4-1 and TRBJ2-2, with 7 bases matching TRBD2. Germline loops: CDR1 MGHRA, CDR2 YSYEKL. This CDR3 has 17 residues. V was clipped by 7 bases and J by 4 bases; unmatched bases: 15. Here the CDR3 DNA reads TGCGCCAGCATCCCGTTTTCTGGCGGGAGACCCACCGGGGAGCTGTTTTTT. Amino acids: CASIPFSGGRPTGELFF.

This chain uses TRBV9 with TRBJ2-7; D unclear. Germline V lookup: CDR1 SGDLS, CDR2 YYNGEE. The CDR3 consists of 15 residues. V lost 1 base, J lost 2 bases, and 13 bases lay in between. The CDR3 nucleotides read TGTGCCAGCAGCGTAAATTCCCAGCCCACCTACGAGCAGTACTTC. It specifies CASSVNSQPTYEQYF.

The chain uses TRBV5-1 and TRBJ2-5, with TRBD1 matching over 8 bases. Germline V gives CDR1 SGHRS, CDR2 YFSETQ. The CDR3 is 16 residues long. Trimming at V came to 2 bases and at J to 5 bases, leaving 11 bases not matched to a gene. The CDR3 DNA is TGCGCCAGCAGCTTCCTTGGCAGGGGGCTGGGGGAGACCCAGTACTTC. Its protein product is CASSFLGRGLGETQYF.

The rearrangement uses TRBV25-1 and TRBJ2-7; TRBD2 is a possible D gene (6 bases). CDR1 is MGHDK, CDR2 SYGVNS, per germline. Between the trimmed V and J ends, which lost 5 bases and 7 bases, there was a span of 24 bases. The CDR3 is 16 amino acids. CDR3 in amino acids: CASSPPLVMRGREQYF. The CDR3 nucleotides read TGTGCCAGCAGTCCCCCCCTTGTGATGCGTGGGAGGGAGCAGTACTTC.